The source of this TCR beta chain is a study of PD-L1 blockade in urothelial cancer (dated by TCRdb to about 2017). Study-level background: Every patient began therapy in about 2014 and was given atezolizumab 1,200 mg intravenously every 3 weeks. About 85% of the roughly 30 patients were males with bladder-origin urothelial cancer, and 18 of 29 reported a prior smoking history. Patients had an ECOG performance status of 0 or 1 and had received between 0 and 3 prior chemotherapy regimens. Blood samples were analyzed at 3 weeks after treatment start (second dose) and at 6 weeks after treatment start. Blood samples gave median yields of around 150,000 T cells and over 80,000 unique TCRs, along with a median clonality of around 0.08. The study was an exploratory multi-omic analysis of somatic, immune and clinical correlates of response to PD-L1 blockade with atezolizumab in urothelial cancer. Pretreatment tumor samples, along with matched peripheral blood collected serially before and after atezolizumab treatment, underwent TCR sequencing. Durable clinical benefit was defined as progression-free survival longer than 6 months, and TCR features were also tested against progression-free and overall survival. In the same patients, whole exome sequencing and RNA sequencing of pretreatment tumors were performed in addition to TCR sequencing. Durable clinical benefit was achieved by nine patients and was not achieved by 20 patients. Pretreatment blood TCR-seq was available for about 27 patients, at least one posttreatment blood collection was obtained for around 24 patients, and tumor TCR-seq was available for around 24 patients. The full study reports these points: Improved progression-free and overall survival was associated with having pretreatment peripheral blood TCR clonality below the median. Among patients with durable benefit, tumor-associated TCR clones showed greater expansion in peripheral blood 3 weeks after treatment started (n ≈ 20, p = 0.022). Because the sample size was small (n of about 29) and many exploratory analyses were performed, the results are intended to be hypothesis-generating.

Synthetic TCR analog templates were spiked into each PCR to estimate absolute template abundance from read counts. The immunoSEQ assay used bias-controlled V and J gene primers to amplify TCRbeta CDR3 regions from genomic DNA. Sequencing of rearranged TCRbeta segments was performed at approximately 20X coverage. Per the authors' processing: Sequencing errors were corrected by clustering and CDR3s were annotated against IMGT to assign V, D and J genes. Out-of-frame and stop-codon sequences were excluded, and only productive TCRbeta rearrangements were used in downstream analyses. Clonality was calculated as one minus the Shannon entropy normalized by the log of the number of unique productive sequences. Fisher's exact test with Benjamini-Hochberg correction, at a threshold of adjusted p below 0.01, was used to find clones that differed between time points or between blood and tumor. The immuneACCESS repertoire file appears here via TCRdb, limited to in-frame rearrangements. These files lack a portion of the clones; in checked studies, under half of the deficit traces to unresolved V genes, and the cause of the others is not known. That table is the source of V, J and clone size, and D and trimming were worked out from the DNA. The sample contains 70,000 to 85,000 clones, under 90% of them found a single time. The ten top clones hold under 6% of the sample.

From the cysteine up to the phenylalanine, the CDR3 has a length of 14 residues. Left in the record is the CDR3 DNA by itself, 42 bases read in frame from the first base. The germline V gene sets CDR1 to MDHEN and CDR2 to SYDVKM. V lost 4 bases and J lost 3 bases, and the count of bases not matched to a germline gene is 3. A remark on this clone: Its cognate antigen has yet to be identified. Nothing much larger sits one base from this clone, and base qualities are not available.

The time point label, as the study defines it: pretreatment peripheral blood. The cohort included 25 to 35 patients with locally advanced or metastatic urothelial carcinoma who were treated at Memorial Sloan Kettering on a trial protocol. Peripheral blood mononuclear cells were collected pretreatment and during treatment, at between 1 and 8 total time points per patient. The Qiagen DNeasy Blood extraction kit was used to purify genomic DNA from total PBMCs and tumor samples. PBMCs were collected pretreatment and during treatment, and were isolated and stored as previously described. The sequence was collected from a man in his 70s with urothelial cancer. The specimen comprised PBMCs, sampled around atezolizumab (anti-PD-L1) treatment. In this chain, TRBV28 is recombined with TRBJ2-5; TRBD2 fits 9 bases in the junction. The DNA sequence is as follows: TGTGCCAGCAGTTCCGGACTAGCGAAAGAGACCCAGTACTTC. Its protein is CASSSGLAKETQYF.